This T cell receptor beta chain was retrieved from a study of T cells in Graves' hyperthyroidism and ophthalmopathy. Researchers took RNA transcripts and amplified the TCR beta CDR3 regions from them. Initially, a first-round RT-PCR of the TCR CDR3 employed the HTBI primer set. In TCRdb, the multiplex PCR reads were re-called with MiXCR into one record per CDR3 protein. This table holds about 300,000 distinct CDR3 sequences, roughly 18% found once. With 3 bases removed from V and 9 bases from J, the gap between germline ends came to 21 bases. The CDR3 runs 16 residues. Germline assignment: CDR1 MNHEY and CDR2 SMNVEV (reference sequence). This clonotype was counted between two and nine times. Antigen unknown. Ophthalmopathy patients showed a Clinical Activity Score of at least 3, NOSPECS grade of at least 4 and duration under 3 months. The study excluded patients with uncontrolled infection, other autoimmune disease, pregnancy or lactation.

Study outcomes and limitations: Most thyroid-expanded clonotypes above 0.001 were also found in blood.

The receptor was isolated from a man between 50 and 59 years old with Graves' ophthalmopathy. The chain employs TRBV27 and TRBJ2-1, with D possibly being TRBD1 (5 bases). Material: blood. In DNA form, the CDR3 reads TGTGCCAGCAGTTTTAGGGGCCCTCCCAACCCTCTTGAGCAGTTCTTC. Protein: CASSFRGPPNPLEQFF.